This T cell receptor (beta chain) was found in a study of blood T cells in healthy people across ages. Study-level findings and limits: The study could not conclusively compare naive and antigen-experienced cells, given its unsorted PBMCs. Naive T cell percentage showed a strong correlation with the diversity of TCR beta. Investigators viewed diversity estimates from one million T cells as underestimates, the study reported.

Then a second PCR, running about 6 to 12 cycles, was carried out with a sample-barcoded 5' primer and a J-beta primer mix. TCRdb fed the 5' RACE reads into MiXCR, producing one record per CDR3 protein. The sample holds about 1.6 million distinct CDR3 sequences; about 35% are singletons and the top ten take over 9%. This CDR3 has 13 residues. V lost 6 bases, J lost 3 bases, and 12 bases lay in between. Per the germline V gene, CDR1 is SEHNR and CDR2 is FQNEAQ (reference sequence). Of note for this clonotype: What it binds is unknown.

The authors extracted at least 5 micrograms of total RNA per sample. The V gene is TRBV7-9, the J gene TRBJ2-7; no firm D call. Input material: blood. The TCR comes from a woman in her thirties in good health. In DNA, the CDR3 is TGTGCCAGCAGGGACGGTGCACGCTACGAGCAGTACTTC. Its translation is CASRDGARYEQYF. The entire variable domain, with the rest obtained from reference TRBV7-9 and TRBJ2-7, is as follows: DTGVSQNPRHKITKRGQNVTFRCDPISEHNRLYWYRQTLGQGPEFLTYFQNEAQLEKSRLLSDRFSAERPKGSFSTLEIQRTEQGDSAMYLCASRDGARYEQYFGPGTRLTVT.